The entry below describes one TCR beta chain. In this sample, this clonotype turned up many times. Which antigen it targets is not known. The input lacks base qualities; no much larger clone sits a single base away. Sequencing took place on an Illumina HiSeq 1500. TCRdb handled the public reads itself, with Q25 trimming in fastp and clone calling in MiXCR, and kept productive beta chains. Each entry merges the rows of one CDR3 protein and shows their most common DNA and genes. For this sample the table gives more than 350,000 distinct CDR3 sequences, of which roughly 30% were detected only once. The top ten clonotypes cover roughly an eighth of the sample. This entry comes from a study of T cell repertoires in cytomegalovirus infection (dated by TCRdb to about 2019). For context, the study as a whole: The HLA type of each donor mattered for the analysis, because public TCR beta signatures pointed to carriage of CMV infection along with the matching HLA type.

The germline V gene encodes CDR1 SGHVS and CDR2 FNYEAQ. The CDR3 spans 16 residues, from the cysteine through the phenylalanine. The retained sequence is limited to the CDR3, 48 bases, with the frame set at the first base. Trimming leaves V shorter by 5 bases and J shorter by 5 bases, with the junction holding 11 bases beyond the gene matches. Overall results and qualifications from the work: The ex vivo response was dominated by HLA-C-restricted CMV-specific TCR beta clonotypes, and the single most frequent clonotype in two of eight donors was supplied by these HLA-C-restricted clonotypes. In both this cohort and an independent roughly 350-donor cohort, the cumulative frequency of public TCR beta family members distinguished carriers of CMV infection plus the relevant HLA type.

Here the chain combines TRBV7-6 and TRBJ2-7; 11 nucleotides in the junction match TRBD1. The specimen was PBMCs. The TCR sequence derives from a human donor in good health (CMV status not recorded). Some clones in this sample may be carry-over from other donors' samples. The CDR3 protein: CASSHGQGADGDEQYF. The DNA sequence is given as TGTGCCAGCAGCCATGGACAGGGGGCTGACGGGGACGAGCAGTACTTC.